This entry lists 3 T cell receptor beta chains sequenced from one sample in a study of Graves' ophthalmopathy and Graves' hyperthyroidism. From RNA, the CDR3 regions of TCR beta chains were amplified and sequenced. The first-round RT-PCR employed HTBI primers together with the Qiagen OneStep RT-PCR kit. A multiplex PCR was then performed as the second round. TCRdb itself ran the multiplex PCR reads through MiXCR, one entry per CDR3 protein. The sample shows under 250,000 distinct CDR3 sequences, approximately 21% of them seen only once. The sample comprised peripheral blood. The receptors derive from a woman aged 45-60 years with Graves' ophthalmopathy.

There are many counts of this clonotype. The chain has TRBV24-1 and TRBJ1-2; D unclear. V lost 2 bases to trimming and J lost 4 bases, with 4 bases between them. CDR1 KGHDR and CDR2 SFDVKD come from the germline V gene. The length of the CDR3 is 12 residues. The CDR3 is CATSDYTYGYTF. The CDR3 bases are TGTGCCACCAGTGATTATACCTATGGCTACACCTTC.

This clonotype was seen more than once but under ten times. The chain combines TRBV11-2 with TRBJ2-5, with D tentatively TRBD1 (6 bases). The CDR3 runs 13 residues. Per germline, CDR1 SGHAT and CDR2 FQNNGV. Trimming shortened V by 1 base and J by 3 bases, and 6 bases separated the two germline ends. CDR3 region: CASSLGTEETQYF. The DNA for the CDR3 is TGTGCCAGCAGCTTAGGGACAGAAGAGACCCAGTACTTC.

Note on this clonotype: Compared with germline, one end of the junction differs, possibly owing to a read error. The chain joins TRBV6-5 to TRBJ2-7, with a possible D match to TRBD1 (5 bases). The CDR3 runs 14 residues. The germline gives CDR1 MNHEY, CDR2 SVGAGI. The CDR3 protein is CASSYNDDSDERYF. The DNA for the CDR3 is TGTGCCAGCAGTTACAATGACGACAGCGACGAGCGGTACTTC.